This T cell receptor beta chain was recorded in a study of cytomegalovirus exposure and HLA in healthy donors. Amplification used 60 Vbeta primers and 13 Jbeta primers. Assay used: immunoSEQ multiplex PCR; TCRdb lists only in-frame clones, some missing. The sample includes 75,000 to 100,000 clones, roughly 80% of them seen just once. The CDR3 spans 12 residues. In germline, CDR1 is GTSNPN, CDR2 SVGIG (reference sequence). Trimming pared 0 bases from V and 7 bases from J, leaving 9 bases between. This clone was detected only a few times. The TCR sequence derives from a man in his forties in good health and CMV-seronegative. Sequencing was done on a sample of PBMCs. The V gene is TRBV30, the J gene TRBJ1-2; D is ambiguous. CDR3 region: CAWSVGGFGYTF. Here the CDR3 DNA reads TGTGCCTGGAGTGTAGGAGGGTTTGGCTACACCTTC. Full variable domain (missing parts from reference TRBV30 and TRBJ1-2): SQTIHQWPATLVQPVGSPLSLECTVEGTSNPNLYWYRQAAGRGLQLLFYSVGIGQISSEVPQNLSASRPQDRQFILSSKKLLLSDSGFYLCAWSVGGFGYTFGSGTRLTVV.